This T cell receptor (beta chain) is from a study of Ad26.COV2.S vaccination and SARS-CoV-2 variants. Treatment meaning: some 20 received Ad26.COV2.S at low or high dose, single or two shots; 5 received placebo; per-sample allocation not given. All samples were drawn on day 63, counting from the first vaccine or placebo injection. TCRdb keeps only in-frame clones here, not all; method: immunoSEQ multiplex PCR. The repertoire includes about 410,000 clones, 92% of them detected once, and more than 1.5% sits in the top ten. The V and J ends lost 0 bases and 6 bases respectively, with 11 bases between them. From germline, CDR1 is MNHEY and CDR2 SVGEGT. The CDR3 runs 14 residues.

The material was peripheral blood, obtained in a trial of Ad26.COV2.S vaccine versus placebo. The source is a person aged 18-60 years who received the Ad26.COV2.S COVID-19 vaccine or a placebo. The chain recombines TRBV6-2 or TRBV6-3 with TRBJ1-2; D ambiguous. This chain's CDR3 is CASSYSYGYHGYTF. The CDR3 coding sequence is TGTGCCAGCAGTTACTCGTACGGGTACCATGGCTACACCTTC.